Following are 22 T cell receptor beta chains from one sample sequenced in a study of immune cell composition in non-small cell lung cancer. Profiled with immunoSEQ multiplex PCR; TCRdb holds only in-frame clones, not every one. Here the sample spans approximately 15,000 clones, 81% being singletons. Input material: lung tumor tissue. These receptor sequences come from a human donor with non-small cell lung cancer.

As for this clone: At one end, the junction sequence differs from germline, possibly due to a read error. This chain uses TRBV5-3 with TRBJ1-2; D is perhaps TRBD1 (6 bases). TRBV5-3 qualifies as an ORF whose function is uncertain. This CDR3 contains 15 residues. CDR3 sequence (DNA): TGTGCCAGCAGCTTGGTTATGACAGGCCCTTATGGCTACACCTTC. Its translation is CASSLVMTGPYGYTF.

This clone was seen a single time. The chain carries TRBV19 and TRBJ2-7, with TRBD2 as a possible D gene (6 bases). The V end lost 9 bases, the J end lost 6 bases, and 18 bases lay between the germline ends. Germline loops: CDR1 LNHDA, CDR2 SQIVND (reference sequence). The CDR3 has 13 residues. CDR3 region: CASSPGLAIEQYF. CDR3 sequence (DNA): TGTGCCAGCTCACCGGGCCTAGCGATCGAGCAGTACTTC.

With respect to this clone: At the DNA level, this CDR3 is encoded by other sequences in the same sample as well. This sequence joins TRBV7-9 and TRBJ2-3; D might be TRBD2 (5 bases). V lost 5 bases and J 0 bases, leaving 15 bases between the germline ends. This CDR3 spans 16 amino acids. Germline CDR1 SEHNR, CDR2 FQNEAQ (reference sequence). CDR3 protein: CASSLRVDSSTDTQYF. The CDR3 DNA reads TGTGCCAGCAGCCTAAGAGTGGACTCTAGCACAGATACGCAGTATTTT.

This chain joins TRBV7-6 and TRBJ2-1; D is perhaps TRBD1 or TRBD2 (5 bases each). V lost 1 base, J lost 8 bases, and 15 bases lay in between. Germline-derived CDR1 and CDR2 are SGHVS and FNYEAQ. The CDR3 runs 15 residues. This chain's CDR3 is CASSLEGRQIDEQFF. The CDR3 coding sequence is TGTGCCAGCAGCTTAGAGGGGAGACAGATCGATGAGCAGTTCTTC.

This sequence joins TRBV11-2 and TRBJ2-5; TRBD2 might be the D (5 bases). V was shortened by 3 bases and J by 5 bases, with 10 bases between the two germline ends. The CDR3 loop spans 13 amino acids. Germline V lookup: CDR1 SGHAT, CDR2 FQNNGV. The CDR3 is CASSFREKETQYF. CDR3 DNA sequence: TGTGCCAGCAGCTTTAGGGAGAAGGAGACCCAGTACTTC.

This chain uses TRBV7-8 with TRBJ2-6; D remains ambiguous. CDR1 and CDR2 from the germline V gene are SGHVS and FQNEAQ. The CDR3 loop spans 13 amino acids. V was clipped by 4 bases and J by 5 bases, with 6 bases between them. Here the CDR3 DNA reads TGTGCCAGCAGCTCCTATCGGGCCAACGTCCTGACTTTC. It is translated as CASSSYRANVLTF. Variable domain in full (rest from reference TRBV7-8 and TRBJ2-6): GAGVSQSPRYKVAKRGQDVALRCDPISGHVSLFWYQQALGQGPEFLTYFQNEAQLDKSGLPSDRFFAERPEGSVSTLKIQRTQQEDSAVYLCASSSYRANVLTFGAGSRLTVL.

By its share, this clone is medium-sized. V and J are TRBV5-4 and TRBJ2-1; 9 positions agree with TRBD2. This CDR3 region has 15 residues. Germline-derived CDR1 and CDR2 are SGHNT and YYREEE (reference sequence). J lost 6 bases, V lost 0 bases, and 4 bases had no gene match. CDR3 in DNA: TGTGCCAGCAGCTTGGTAGCGGGAGCCCTCAATGAGCAGTTCTTC. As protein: CASSLVAGALNEQFF.

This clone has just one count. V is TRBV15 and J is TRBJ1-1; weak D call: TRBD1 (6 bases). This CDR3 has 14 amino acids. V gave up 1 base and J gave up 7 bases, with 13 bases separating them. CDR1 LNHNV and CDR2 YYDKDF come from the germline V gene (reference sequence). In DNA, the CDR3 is TGTGCCACCAGCAGAGTCCGGGGGGGCAATGAAGCTTTCTTT. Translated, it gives CATSRVRGGNEAFF.

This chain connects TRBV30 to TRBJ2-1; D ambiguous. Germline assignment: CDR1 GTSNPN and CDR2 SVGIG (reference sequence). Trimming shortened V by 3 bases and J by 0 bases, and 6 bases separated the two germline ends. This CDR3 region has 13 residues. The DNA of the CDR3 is TGTGCCTGGAGAAGCCCCTCCTACAATGAGCAGTTCTTC. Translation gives CAWRSPSYNEQFF.

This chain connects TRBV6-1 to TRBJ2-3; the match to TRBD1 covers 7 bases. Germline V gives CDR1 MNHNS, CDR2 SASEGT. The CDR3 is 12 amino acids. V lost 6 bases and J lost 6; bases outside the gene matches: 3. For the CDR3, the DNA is TGTGCCAGCAGCCTACAGGGGGATACGCAGTATTTT. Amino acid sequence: CASSLQGDTQYF.

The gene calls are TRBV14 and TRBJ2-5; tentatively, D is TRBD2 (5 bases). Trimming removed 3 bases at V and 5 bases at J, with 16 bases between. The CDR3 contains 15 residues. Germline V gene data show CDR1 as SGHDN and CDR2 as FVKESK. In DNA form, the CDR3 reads TGTGCCAGCAGCCAGAGCCTAGGGCCGGGGGAGACCCAGTACTTC. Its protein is CASSQSLGPGETQYF. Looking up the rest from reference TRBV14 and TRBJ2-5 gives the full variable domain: EAGVTQFPSHSVIEKGQTVTLRCDPISGHDNLYWYRRVMGKEIKFLLHFVKESKQDESGMPNNRFLAERTGGTYSTLKVQPAELEDSGVYFCASSQSLGPGETQYFGPGTRLLVL.

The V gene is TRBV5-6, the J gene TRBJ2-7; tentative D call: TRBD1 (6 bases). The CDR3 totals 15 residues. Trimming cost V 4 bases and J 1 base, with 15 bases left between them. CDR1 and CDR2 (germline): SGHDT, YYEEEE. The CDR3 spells CASSIGQRASYEQYF. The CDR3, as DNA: TGTGCCAGCAGCATTGGACAGCGAGCATCCTACGAGCAGTACTTC.

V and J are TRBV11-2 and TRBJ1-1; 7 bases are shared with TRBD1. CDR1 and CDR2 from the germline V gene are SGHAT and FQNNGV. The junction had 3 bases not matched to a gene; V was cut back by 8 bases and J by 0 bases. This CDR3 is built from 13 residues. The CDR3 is CASATGMNTEAFF. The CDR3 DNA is TGTGCCAGCGCGACAGGGATGAACACTGAAGCTTTCTTT. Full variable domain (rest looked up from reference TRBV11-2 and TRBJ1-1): EAGVAQSPRYKIIEKRQSVAFWCNPISGHATLYWYQQILGQGPKLLIQFQNNGVVDDSQLPKDRFSAERLKGVDSTLKIQPAKLEDSAVYLCASATGMNTEAFFGQGTRLTVV.

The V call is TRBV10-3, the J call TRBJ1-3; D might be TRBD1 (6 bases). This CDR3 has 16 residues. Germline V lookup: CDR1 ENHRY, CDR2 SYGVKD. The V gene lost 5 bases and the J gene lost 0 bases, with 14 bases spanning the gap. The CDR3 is CAISFQGKSSGNTIYF. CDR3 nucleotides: TGTGCCATCAGTTTCCAGGGGAAGAGCTCTGGAAACACCATATATTTT.

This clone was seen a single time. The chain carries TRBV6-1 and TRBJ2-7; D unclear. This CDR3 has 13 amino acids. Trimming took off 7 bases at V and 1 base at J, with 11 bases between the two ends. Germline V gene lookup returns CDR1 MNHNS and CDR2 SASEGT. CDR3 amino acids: CASNPTLSYEQYF. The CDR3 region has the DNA TGTGCCAGCAACCCCACGCTATCCTACGAGCAGTACTTC.

The DNA of the CDR3 is TGTGCCAGCAGTAGGGGAACTAGGGGTAGCTCCTACGAGCAGTACTTC. This codes for CASSRGTRGSSYEQYF. This chain links TRBV27 with TRBJ2-7; D may correspond to TRBD1 or TRBD2 (5 bases each). The germline V gene encodes CDR1 MNHEY and CDR2 SMNVEV (reference sequence). This CDR3 is built from 16 residues. V lost 5 bases and J 0 bases, leaving 17 bases between the germline ends.

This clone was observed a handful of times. CDR3 bases: TGCGCCAGCAGCCAAGATACTAGCGGGATTACCTACGAGCAGTACTTC. As protein: CASSQDTSGITYEQYF. The genes are TRBV4-1 and TRBJ2-7, with 10 bases lining up with TRBD2. The CDR3 sequence is 16 residues long. V lost 0 bases and J lost 2; bases outside the gene matches: 4. CDR1 is MGHRA, CDR2 YSYEKL, per germline.

This CDR3 reads CASSQEQQPNQPQHF. The CDR3 DNA follows: TGTGCCAGCAGCCAAGAGCAACAGCCCAATCAGCCCCAGCATTTT. This chain uses TRBV2 with TRBJ1-5, with unresolved D. The CDR3 covers 15 residues. Trimming left V 6 bases short and J 3 bases short, with 15 bases between. Germline V lookup: CDR1 SNHLY, CDR2 FYNNEI.

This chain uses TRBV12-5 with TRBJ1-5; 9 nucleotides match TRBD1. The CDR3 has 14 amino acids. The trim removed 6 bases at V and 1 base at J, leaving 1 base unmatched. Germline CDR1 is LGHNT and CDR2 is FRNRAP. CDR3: CASGGQGSNQPQHF. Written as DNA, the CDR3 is TGTGCTAGTGGGGGACAGGGAAGCAATCAGCCCCAGCATTTT. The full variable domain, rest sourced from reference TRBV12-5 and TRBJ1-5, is DARVTQTPRHKVTEMGQEVTMRCQPILGHNTVFWYRQTMMQGLELLAYFRNRAPLDDSGMPKDRFSAEMPDATLATLKIQPSEPRDSAVYFCASGGQGSNQPQHFGDGTRLSIL.

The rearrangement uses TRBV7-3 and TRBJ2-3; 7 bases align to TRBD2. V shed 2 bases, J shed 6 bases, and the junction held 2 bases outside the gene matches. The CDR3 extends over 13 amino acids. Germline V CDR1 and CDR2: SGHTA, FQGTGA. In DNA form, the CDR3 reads TGTGCCAGCAGCTTACGGGGAGGGGATACGCAGTATTTT. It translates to CASSLRGGDTQYF.

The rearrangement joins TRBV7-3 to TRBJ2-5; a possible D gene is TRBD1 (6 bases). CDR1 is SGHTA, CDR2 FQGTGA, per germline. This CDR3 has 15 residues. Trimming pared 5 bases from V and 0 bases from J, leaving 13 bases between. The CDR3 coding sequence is TGTGCCAGCAGCCCTACCGGGACACACCAAGAGACCCAGTACTTC. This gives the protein CASSPTGTHQETQYF.

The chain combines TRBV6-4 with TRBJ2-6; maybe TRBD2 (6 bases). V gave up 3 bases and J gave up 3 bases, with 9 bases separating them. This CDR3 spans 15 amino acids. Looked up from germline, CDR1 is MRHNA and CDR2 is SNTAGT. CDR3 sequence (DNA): TGTGCCAGCAGTGAAGAGGGAGGTGGGGCCAACGTCCTGACTTTC. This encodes CASSEEGGGANVLTF.